A selection of T cell receptor beta chains follows, all from one sample in a study of OX40 agonist ivuxolimab in advanced cancers. This table comes from immunoSEQ multiplex PCR, and its TCRdb copy is limited to in-frame clones, with some not included. The table includes over 100,000 clones, 85% to 95% detected once. The material sequenced was CD4+ or CD8+ T cells sorted from blood, taken in a trial of the OX40 agonist ivuxolimab. The source is an adult with an advanced solid tumor such as melanoma, head and neck, liver or kidney cancer. CDR3s include the opening cysteine and the closing phenylalanine or tryptophan. The D gene is left open where the match is weak. Clone sizes are given selectively: once, few, many, or a class where the clone is expanded.

clone_size | j_call | d_call | v_call | cdr3_aa | cdr3_nt
- | TRBJ2-3 | - | TRBV7-9 | CASTRTDTQYF | TGTGCCAGCACCAGAACAGATACGCAGTATTTT
- | TRBJ2-1 | - | TRBV7-9 | CASSPLVAGPRGEQFF | TGTGCCAGCAGCCCCTTAGTGGCGGGGCCCCGAGGGGAGCAGTTCTTC
- | TRBJ2-6 | - | TRBV27 | CASKKWDTSMMLSGANVLTF | TGTGCCAGCAAAAAGTGGGACACAAGCATGATGTTGTCTGGGGCCAACGTCCTGACTTTC
- | TRBJ2-2 | - | TRBV6-4 | CASSPQGISTGELFF | TGTGCCAGCAGTCCACAGGGAATTTCCACCGGGGAGCTGTTTTTT
- | TRBJ1-2 | - | TRBV5-6 | CASSLAEAGPNYGYTF | TGTGCCAGCAGCTTGGCCGAAGCAGGACCTAACTATGGCTACACCTTC
- | TRBJ1-1 | - | TRBV6-1 | CASIAAWGEAFF | TGTGCCAGCATTGCGGCCTGGGGTGAAGCTTTCTTT
- | TRBJ1-2 | - | TRBV6-6 | CASSQGTAGYTF | TGTGCCAGCAGCCAGGGGACTGCCGGCTACACCTTC
- | TRBJ1-2 | - | TRBV30 | CAWIQDVANYGYTF | TGTGCCTGGATCCAGGATGTAGCTAACTATGGCTACACCTTC
once | TRBJ2-7 | TRBD1 | TRBV18 | CASSPQGGGEQYF | TGTGCCAGCTCACCCCAAGGGGGCGGAGAGCAGTACTTC
- | TRBJ2-1 | - | TRBV5-8 | CASSLSGAGGRDEQFF | TGTGCCAGCAGCTTGTCGGGGGCAGGGGGACGGGATGAGCAGTTCTTC
- | TRBJ2-3 | - | TRBV9 | CASSTPPAETHLGTDTQYF | TGTGCCAGCAGCACTCCGCCGGCCGAGACTCACCTAGGCACAGATACGCAGTATTTT
- | TRBJ2-1 | - | TRBV28 | CASNEGRNEQFF | TGTGCCAGCAATGAAGGGCGAAATGAGCAGTTCTTC
once | TRBJ2-1 | TRBD2 | TRBV10-3 | CAISASVGRGSSYNEQFF | TGTGCCATCAGTGCATCGGTCGGGCGGGGGAGCTCCTACAATGAGCAGTTCTTC
- | TRBJ1-1 | - | TRBV19 | CASSISKGVKQNTEAFF | TGTGCCAGTAGTATTAGTAAAGGGGTCAAGCAGAACACTGAAGCTTTCTTT
- | TRBJ1-3 | - | TRBV11-2 | CASSLVSDSSGNTIYF | TGTGCCAGCAGCTTAGTCTCGGACAGCTCTGGAAACACCATATATTTT
- | TRBJ1-6 | TRBD1 | TRBV6-6 | CASSTGGGYNSPLHF | TGTGCCAGCAGTACAGGGGGCGGCTATAATTCACCCCTCCACTTT
- | TRBJ2-3 | TRBD2 | TRBV7-6 | CASSLGLARTDTQYF | TGTGCCAGCAGCCTAGGACTAGCGCGCACAGATACGCAGTATTTT
- | TRBJ2-7 | - | TRBV10-2 | CASSEGPPRDSYEQYF | TGCGCCAGCAGTGAGGGGCCCCCCCGGGACTCCTACGAGCAGTACTTC
- | TRBJ2-6 | TRBD1 | TRBV18 | CASSQTGAGANVLTF | TGTGCCAGCTCACAAACAGGGGCTGGGGCCAACGTCCTGACTTTC
- | TRBJ1-3 | - | TRBV2 | CASSEGLFSGNTIYF | TGTGCCAGCAGTGAAGGCCTCTTCTCTGGAAACACCATATATTTT
- | TRBJ1-2 | - | TRBV6-5 | CASSTPLSGRGYTF | TGTGCCAGCAGTACGCCCTTAAGTGGTCGTGGCTACACCTTC
- | TRBJ2-7 | TRBD2 | TRBV19 | CASSISRDGGYEQYF | TGTGCCAGTAGTATCAGCAGGGACGGGGGGTACGAGCAGTACTTC
- | TRBJ1-2 | TRBD1 | TRBV19 | CASTLPGQGAPGYTF | TGTGCCAGTACCCTACCGGGACAGGGGGCCCCGGGCTACACCTTC
- | TRBJ2-7 | - | TRBV7-2 | CASSFVRWEAGGEQYF | TGTGCCAGCAGCTTTGTTCGGTGGGAGGCCGGGGGCGAGCAGTACTTC
- | TRBJ1-1 | - | TRBV5-1 | CATRGPANTEAFF | TGCGCCACCCGGGGGCCTGCTAACACTGAAGCTTTCTTT
- | TRBJ2-1 | TRBD2 | TRBV6-5 | CASSYRTSGVNEQFF | TGTGCCAGCAGTTACCGGACTAGCGGGGTCAATGAGCAGTTCTTC
- | TRBJ1-4 | - | TRBV7-2 | CASSPPEGQNEKLFF | TGTGCCAGCAGCCCCCCGGAGGGCCAGAATGAAAAACTGTTTTTT
few | TRBJ1-5 | - | TRBV10-3 | CAAAGEGQPQHF | TGTGCCGCGGCAGGGGAGGGTCAGCCCCAGCATTTT
- | TRBJ1-5 | TRBD1 | TRBV5-8 | CASSLFGQGAGQPQHF | TGTGCCAGCAGCTTGTTTGGACAGGGGGCCGGTCAGCCCCAGCATTTT
- | TRBJ2-1 | TRBD2 | TRBV7-2 | CASSLGSGSYNEQFF | TGTGCCAGCAGCTTAGGAAGCGGGAGTTACAATGAGCAGTTCTTC
once | TRBJ2-3 | TRBD2 | TRBV4-2 | CASSQAGGPRGTDTQYF | TGTGCCAGCAGCCAAGCCGGAGGGCCGCGGGGGACAGATACGCAGTATTTT
- | TRBJ2-7 | - | TRBV28 | CASSPRGDPLF | TGTGCCAGCAGCCCCAGGGGGGACCCTCTGTTC
- | TRBJ2-1 | - | TRBV9 | CASSVGIVAGKYNEQFF | TGTGCCAGCAGCGTAGGTATAGTGGCAGGGAAATACAATGAGCAGTTCTTC
- | TRBJ2-7 | TRBD2 | TRBV27 | CASSLWLGGTQAHEQYF | TGTGCCAGCAGTTTATGGTTGGGGGGGACCCAGGCCCACGAGCAGTACTTC
- | TRBJ1-2 | - | TRBV7-6 | CASSPFLGAANYGYTF | TGTGCCAGCAGCCCCTTCTTGGGGGCTGCTAACTATGGCTACACCTTC
- | TRBJ1-3 | TRBD1 | TRBV15 | CATSRNWDSRNTIYF | TGTGCCACCAGCAGAAATTGGGACAGCCGGAACACCATATATTTT
- | TRBJ2-7 | TRBD1 | TRBV7-3 | CASSMGQTYEQYF | TGTGCCAGCAGCATGGGACAGACCTACGAGCAGTACTTC
few | TRBJ2-1 | - | TRBV28 | CASSLGNYNEQFF | TGTGCCAGCAGTTTAGGGAACTACAATGAGCAGTTCTTC
- | TRBJ2-1 | - | TRBV7-9 | CASSRDGSYEQFF | TGTGCCAGCAGCCGGGACGGATCTTATGAGCAGTTCTTC
- | TRBJ2-7 | TRBD1 | TRBV5-4 | CASSLQGQGPEQYF | TGTGCCAGCAGCCTCCAAGGACAGGGTCCCGAGCAGTACTTC
- | TRBJ1-1 | - | TRBV2 | CASRGGYVLLNTEAFF | TGTGCCAGCAGGGGGGGTTATGTGCTGTTGAACACTGAAGCTTTCTTT
- | TRBJ1-2 | - | TRBV7-2 | CASSLEGVGYGYTF | TGTGCCAGCAGCCTGGAGGGGGTTGGGTATGGCTACACCTTC
- | TRBJ2-7 | - | TRBV4-1 | CASSQVLGREQYF | TGCGCCAGCAGCCAAGTTTTGGGTCGCGAGCAGTACTTC
- | TRBJ2-5 | - | TRBV5-1 | CASSWLPQETQYF | TGCGCCAGCAGCTGGCTACCTCAAGAGACCCAGTACTTC
few | TRBJ1-4 | - | TRBV11-2 | CASSLEPGGKLFF | TGTGCCAGCAGCTTAGAGCCGGGAGGAAAACTGTTTTTT
- | TRBJ1-2 | - | TRBV11-2 | CASSVSGAYGYTF | TGTGCCAGCAGCGTTAGTGGGGCTTATGGCTACACCTTC
once | TRBJ1-2 | TRBD1 | TRBV7-8 | CASSPNGQAFYGYTF | TGTGCCAGCAGCCCCAACGGACAGGCGTTCTATGGCTACACCTTC
- | TRBJ1-2 | - | TRBV11-2 | CASSGLQGRGDYGYTF | TGTGCCAGCAGCGGTTTACAGGGAAGAGGTGACTATGGCTACACCTTC
- | TRBJ2-7 | - | TRBV11-1 | CASSFRTESLYEQYF | TGTGCCAGCAGCTTCCGGACCGAGAGCCTCTACGAGCAGTACTTC
- | TRBJ1-6 | - | TRBV14 | CASSRRHNNSPLHF | TGTGCCAGCAGCCGACGACATAATAATTCACCCCTCCACTTT
few | TRBJ2-7 | TRBD2 | TRBV6-5 | CASSYSLAGGYEQYF | TGTGCCAGCAGTTACTCATTGGCGGGAGGCTACGAGCAGTACTTC
- | TRBJ2-7 | - | TRBV7-6 | CASSLGQGGVYEQYF | TGTGCCAGCAGCTTAGGACAGGGAGGGGTCTACGAGCAGTACTTC
- | TRBJ2-1 | - | TRBV6-5 | CASRSAGEQFF | TGTGCCAGCAGGAGTGCGGGGGAGCAGTTCTTC
- | TRBJ1-3 | - | TRBV6-1 | CASLQPSGNTIYF | TGTGCCAGCCTGCAGCCATCTGGAAACACCATATATTTT
- | TRBJ2-2 | TRBD2 | TRBV27 | CASRVAGVAGELFF | TGTGCCAGCAGAGTAGCGGGAGTGGCCGGGGAGCTGTTTTTT
- | TRBJ1-1 | TRBD1 | TRBV10-3 | CAIRGGGRTEAFF | TGTGCCATCAGGGGAGGGGGCCGTACTGAAGCTTTCTTT
once | TRBJ1-2 | - | TRBV19 | CASRGGTHYGYTF | TGTGCCAGTAGAGGGGGGACGCACTATGGCTACACCTTC
- | TRBJ2-1 | TRBD2 | TRBV7-3 | CASSPGTSGYYNEQFF | TGTGCCAGCAGCCCCGGGACTAGCGGGTACTACAATGAGCAGTTCTTC
- | TRBJ1-2 | TRBD1 | TRBV30 | CAWSRDSYGYTF | TGTGCCTGGAGTCGGGACAGTTATGGCTACACCTTC